This TCR beta chain was sequenced during a study of follicular helper T cells after annual influenza vaccination. Overall study findings and caveats: Day 7 ICOS+CD38+ clones were most often found later in ICOS-CD38- cTfh cells. Each annual vaccination recalled recurring oligoclonal ICOS+CD38+ cTfh clonotypes. ICOS+CD38+ cTfh clonality change tracked circulating plasmablast frequency change.

Concerning this clone itself: The antigen is undetermined.

Using immunoSEQ multiplex PCR, the repertoire was profiled, and TCRdb retains in-frame clones only, with some absent. This sample has roughly 2,000 clones, with 70% to 75% found just once. Noted time point: 2015-2016 season, pre-vaccination. Blood volume per time point ranged from about 35 to 100 mL. This sample comprised CXCR5+ CD38+ circulating T follicular helper cells from blood, obtained on the day of influenza vaccination. Indicated subset: circulating Tfh, non-naive CD4+CXCR5+PD-1+ (ICOS+CD38+ or ICOS-CD38-). The clonotype originates from an adult who received the influenza vaccine.

CDR3 nucleotide sequence: TGCGCCAGCAGCTTGGATCCGGGGAGCACTGAAGCTTTCTTT. It translates to CASSLDPGSTEAFF. The chain employs TRBV5-1 and TRBJ1-1, with D hard to call. Germline-derived CDR1 and CDR2 are SGHRS and YFSETQ. The CDR3 totals 14 residues. V lost 0 bases, J lost 4 bases, and 10 bases lay in between. The full variable domain, in which reference TRBV5-1 and TRBJ1-1 provide the parts outside the CDR3, is KAGVTQTPRYLIKTRGQQVTLSCSPISGHRSVSWYQQTPGQGLQFLFEYFSETQRNKGNFPGRFSGRQFSNSRSEMNVSTLELGDSALYLCASSLDPGSTEAFFGQGTRLTVV.